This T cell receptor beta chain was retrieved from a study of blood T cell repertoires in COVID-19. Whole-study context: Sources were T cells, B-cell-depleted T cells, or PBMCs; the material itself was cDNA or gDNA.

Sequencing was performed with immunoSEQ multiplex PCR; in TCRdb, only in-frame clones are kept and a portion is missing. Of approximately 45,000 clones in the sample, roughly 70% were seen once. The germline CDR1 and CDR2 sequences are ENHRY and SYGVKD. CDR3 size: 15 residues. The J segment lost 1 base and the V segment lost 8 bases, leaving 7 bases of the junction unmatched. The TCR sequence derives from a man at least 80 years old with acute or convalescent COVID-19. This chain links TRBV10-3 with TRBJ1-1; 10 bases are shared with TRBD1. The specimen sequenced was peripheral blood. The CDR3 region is CAIGDRGQANTEAFF. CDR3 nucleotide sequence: TGTGCCATCGGCGACAGGGGGCAAGCGAACACTGAAGCTTTCTTT.